This T cell receptor (beta chain) is from a study of response to subunit inactivated influenza vaccine. The study, taken as a whole, reports: Seasonal influenza vaccination, on each occasion, was suggested by the authors to recruit few new T cells.

TCRdb analysed the RT-PCR reads with MiXCR anew, one entry per CDR3 protein. The sample carries roughly 570,000 distinct CDR3 sequences, under 15% recorded once. This clonotype was picked up a small number of times. Its antigen is currently unknown. The CDR3 length is 15 residues. Germline V gene lookup returns CDR1 LGHNA and CDR2 YNFKEQ. V was trimmed by 0 bases and J by 7 bases, leaving 10 bases between them. The chain joins TRBV4-2 to TRBJ1-6, with D maybe TRBD1 (6 bases). Source: PBMCs from blood, taken around seven weeks after vaccination. The receptor comes from a man aged 50 to 60 who received an inactivated influenza vaccine. CDR3 loop: CASSQDGGRNSPLHF. CDR3 nucleotide sequence: TGTGCCAGCAGCCAAGATGGGGGGCGAAATTCACCCCTCCACTTT.